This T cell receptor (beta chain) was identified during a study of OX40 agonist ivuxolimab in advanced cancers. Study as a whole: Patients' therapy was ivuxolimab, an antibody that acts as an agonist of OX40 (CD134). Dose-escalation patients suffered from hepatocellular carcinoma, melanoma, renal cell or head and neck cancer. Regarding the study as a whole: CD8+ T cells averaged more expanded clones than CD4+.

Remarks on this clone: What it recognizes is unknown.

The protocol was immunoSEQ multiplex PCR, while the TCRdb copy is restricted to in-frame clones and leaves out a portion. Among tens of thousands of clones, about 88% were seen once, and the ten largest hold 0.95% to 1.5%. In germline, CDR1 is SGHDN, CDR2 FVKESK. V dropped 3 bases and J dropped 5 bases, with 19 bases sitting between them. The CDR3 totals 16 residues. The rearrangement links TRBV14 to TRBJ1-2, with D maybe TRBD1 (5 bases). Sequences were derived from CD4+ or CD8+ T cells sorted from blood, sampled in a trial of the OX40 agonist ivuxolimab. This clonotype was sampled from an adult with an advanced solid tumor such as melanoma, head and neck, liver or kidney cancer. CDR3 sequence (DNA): TGTGCCAGCAGCCAGGGCCCCTCGGGGCTGGGGTATGGCTACACCTTC. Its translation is CASSQGPSGLGYGYTF.